This T cell receptor (beta chain) was profiled in a study of Ad26.COV2.S vaccination and SARS-CoV-2 variants. Treatment defined: roughly 18 received Ad26.COV2.S at low or high dose, single or two shots; 5 received placebo; per-sample allocation not given. After the first vaccine or placebo injection, samples were drawn on day 63. The data were produced by immunoSEQ multiplex PCR, yet TCRdb's version contains in-frame clones alone and is incomplete. The profile shows about 480,000 clones, around nine tenths of them singletons. Findings and limits, study-wide: Responses of spike-specific T cells (both CD8+ and CD4+) reportedly showed substantial breadth after vaccination.

Concerning this clone: Its antigen remains unknown.

After removal of 4 bases from V and 5 bases from J, the junction contained 4 bases not matched to a gene. CDR1 is MDHEN and CDR2 is SYDVKM in the germline V gene. The CDR3 has 13 residues. This sequence originates from a person aged 18 to 65 who received the Ad26.COV2.S COVID-19 vaccine or a placebo. The material sequenced was peripheral blood, taken in a trial of Ad26.COV2.S vaccine versus placebo. The gene calls are TRBV28 and TRBJ2-5; 7 bases are shared with TRBD2. The CDR3 loop is CASSSILAETQYF. The CDR3, as DNA: TGTGCCAGCAGTTCCATACTAGCGGAGACCCAGTACTTC.